This passage covers 10 T cell receptor beta chains from one sample sequenced in a study of T cells in Graves' hyperthyroidism and ophthalmopathy. RNA transcripts gave rise to amplified TCR beta CDR3 regions. When the TCR CDR3 underwent first-round RT-PCR, the HTBI primer set was used. TCRdb processed the multiplex PCR reads anew with MiXCR; each CDR3 protein has one entry. This sample yields roughly 580,000 distinct CDR3 sequences, of which approximately 44% are seen a single time; just over 8% belongs to the top ten. What was sequenced was peripheral blood or thyroid tissue (not recorded which). These TCRs come from a woman aged 18-29 years with Graves' hyperthyroidism.

This clonotype was detected many times. V and J are TRBV29-1 and TRBJ1-2; D is unresolved. V was pared by 3 bases and J by 4 bases, with 9 bases between. The CDR3 is made up of 12 amino acids. The V gene's germline CDR1 is SQVTM and CDR2 ANQGSEA. CDR3 coding DNA: TGCAGCGTTGAGGACGGCTTCTATGGCTACACCTTC. Encoded protein: CSVEDGFYGYTF.

The CDR3 DNA is TGTGCCAGTGGAACGGAACCTAGCAATCAGCCCCAGCATTTT. Translation gives CASGTEPSNQPQHF. The chain joins TRBV19 to TRBJ1-5; D gene uncertain. The ends were cut back, 8 bases at V and 0 bases at J, with 11 bases in the middle. This CDR3 spans 14 amino acids. Germline V gives CDR1 LNHDA, CDR2 SQIVND (reference sequence).

The J gene is TRBJ2-7, the V gene TRBV10-3; 8 bases fit TRBD2. Germline lookup yields CDR1 ENHRY and CDR2 SYGVKD. Trimming removed 2 bases from V and 7 bases from J; junction bases left unmatched: 16. This CDR3 has 17 amino acids. The CDR3 reads CAISERLPPGGPAEQYF. For the CDR3, the DNA is TGTGCCATCAGTGAGCGCCTCCCTCCGGGAGGGCCGGCGGAGCAGTACTTC.

The V call is TRBV9, the J call TRBJ1-1; D unresolved. Germline V CDR1 and CDR2: SGDLS, YYNGEE. This CDR3 is built from 14 residues. Trimming removed 2 bases at V and 5 bases at J, with 13 bases between. Here the CDR3 reads CASSVGGLRTEAFF. The CDR3 nucleotides read TGTGCCAGCAGCGTCGGAGGACTAAGGACTGAAGCTTTCTTT.

This clonotype was detected a few times. The V and J genes are TRBV7-9 and TRBJ2-6; 7 bases agree with TRBD1. This CDR3 comprises 20 residues. Trimming took 3 bases from V and 0 from J; bases not matched to a gene: 14. Germline-derived CDR1 and CDR2 are SEHNR and FQNEAQ (reference sequence). This CDR3 is CASSFYDGTDFFSGANVLTF. The DNA for the CDR3 is TGTGCCAGCAGCTTTTACGACGGGACAGACTTCTTCTCTGGGGCCAACGTCCTGACTTTC.

Remarks on this clonotype: Its ends do not fully match the called genes, so a read error is possible. The rearrangement uses TRBV10-3 and TRBJ1-2; D ambiguous. The germline gives CDR1 ENHRY, CDR2 SYGVKD. This CDR3 is built from 14 residues. CDR3 sequence: CASSYSSQSYGYTF. The CDR3 DNA is TGTGCCAGCAGTTACTCGAGCCAGAGCTATGGCTACACCTTC.

This clonotype appeared many times. The chain carries TRBV15 and TRBJ1-2; D uncertain. V was pared by 4 bases and J by 1 base, with 13 bases between. CDR1 is LNHNV and CDR2 is YYDKDF in the germline V gene (reference sequence). The CDR3 loop spans 15 amino acids. This chain's CDR3 is CATSMDGRVNYGYTF. The CDR3 coding sequence is TGTGCCACCAGCATGGACGGAAGGGTTAACTATGGCTACACCTTC.

This chain joins TRBV25-1 and TRBJ1-2; 8 nucleotides match TRBD1. Germline V gene lookup returns CDR1 MGHDK and CDR2 SYGVNS. The CDR3 extends over 15 amino acids. V gave up 1 base and J gave up 5 bases; unmatched junction bases: 6. CDR3 coding DNA: TGTGCCAGCAGTGAATCCGGACAGGGAGGTTATGGCTACACCTTC. It is translated as CASSESGQGGYGYTF.

This clonotype was observed a handful of times. The chain is built from TRBV6-6 and TRBJ1-2; a weak D match, TRBD1 (6 bases). The CDR3 covers 12 residues. Germline V lookup: CDR1 MNHNY, CDR2 SVGAGI (reference sequence). Trimming cost V 7 bases and J 3 bases, with 9 bases left between them. The CDR3 reads CASTKGDYGYTF. Here the CDR3 DNA reads TGTGCCAGCACCAAGGGGGACTATGGCTACACCTTC.

This clonotype was counted ten times or more. V gene TRBV2 combines with J gene TRBJ1-1, with D unresolved. Trimming removed 1 base from V and 3 bases from J, with 6 bases in between. The CDR3 extends over 13 amino acids. CDR1 and CDR2 from the germline V gene are SNHLY and FYNNEI. This chain's CDR3 is CASSEVRDTEAFF. For the CDR3, the DNA is TGTGCCAGCAGTGAAGTTAGAGACACTGAAGCTTTCTTT.